This entry describes one TCR beta chain. Its antigen is unidentified. It was uncontrolled infection, other autoimmune disease, pregnancy or lactation that excluded patients. Amplification yielded TCR beta CDR3 regions, with RNA transcripts as the source. The HTBI primer set served for first-round RT-PCR of the TCR CDR3. Each CDR3 protein gets one entry after TCRdb re-called the multiplex PCR reads with MiXCR. The table lists 400,000 or so distinct CDR3 sequences, approximately 14% of them singletons. This record belongs to a study of T cells in Graves' hyperthyroidism and ophthalmopathy. The study, taken as a whole, reports: Ophthalmopathy was told apart from stable hyperthyroidism by a 13 V-J model. Among clonotypes expanded in thyroid above 0.001, most were also found in blood.

This CDR3 has 14 amino acids. V lost 6 bases and J lost 4, with 15 bases in between. CDR1 and CDR2 (germline): MDHEN, SYDVKM. This clonotype was sampled from a woman between 25 and 40 years old with Graves' ophthalmopathy. The chain joins TRBV28 to TRBJ1-2, with D tentatively TRBD1 (5 bases). The sequencing sample was made of blood. The chain's CDR3 is CASSPDSFGYGYTF. The CDR3, as DNA: TGTGCCAGCAGCCCCGACAGTTTTGGCTATGGCTACACCTTC.